A selection of T cell receptor beta chains follows, all from one sample in a study of cytomegalovirus exposure and HLA in healthy donors. Sequencing used immunoSEQ multiplex PCR; TCRdb keeps in-frame clones, though not all of them. The sample gives about 170,000 clones, roughly 91% of which show up once; about 9.3% is in the top ten. The sample taken for sequencing was PBMCs. These receptors all stem from a woman aged 18-35 years in good health and CMV-seropositive. CDR3s include the opening cysteine and the closing phenylalanine or tryptophan. Each record gives: clone size, J gene, V gene, D gene, CDR3 protein, CDR3 DNA. D genes are given only for firm matches. Clone sizes are given selectively: once, few, many, or a class where the clone is expanded.

size: .
J: TRBJ1-3
V: TRBV21-1
D: .
CDR3: CASSKVVRSSGNTIYF
DNA: TGTGCCAGCAGCAAAGTAGTCCGGAGCTCTGGAAACACCATATATTTT

size: .
J: TRBJ1-5
V: TRBV28
D: .
CDR3: CASSSQGDSNQPQHF
DNA: TGTGCCAGCAGTTCACAGGGTGATAGCAATCAGCCCCAGCATTTT

size: .
J: TRBJ1-5
V: TRBV29-1
D: TRBD1
CDR3: CSVISGQGGGQPQHF
DNA: TGCAGCGTTATATCAGGACAGGGGGGAGGTCAGCCCCAGCATTTT

size: .
J: TRBJ2-7
V: TRBV6-6
D: TRBD1
CDR3: CASSRQGSYEQYF
DNA: TGTGCCAGCAGTCGACAGGGCTCCTACGAGCAGTACTTC

size: .
J: TRBJ2-7
V: TRBV7-3
D: .
CDR3: CASSLGQKDYEQYF
DNA: TGTGCCAGCAGCCTAGGACAGAAAGACTACGAGCAGTACTTC

size: once
J: TRBJ2-2
V: TRBV9
D: .
CDR3: CASTSTPRQGLSGELFF
DNA: TGTGCCAGCACTTCAACCCCCCGGCAGGGGTTATCCGGGGAGCTGTTTTTT

size: .
J: TRBJ2-1
V: TRBV27
D: .
CDR3: CASSLSRPNNEQFF
DNA: TGTGCCAGCAGTTTATCGCGGCCGAACAATGAGCAGTTCTTC

size: .
J: TRBJ2-2
V: TRBV11-2
D: .
CDR3: CASSLRTGEGGELFF
DNA: TGTGCCAGCAGCTTAAGAACGGGGGAAGGCGGGGAGCTGTTTTTT

size: .
J: TRBJ1-2
V: TRBV5-4
D: .
CDR3: CASSPDSFGYGYTF
DNA: TGTGCCAGCAGCCCTGACAGTTTTGGCTATGGCTACACCTTC

size: .
J: TRBJ2-2
V: TRBV7-2
D: .
CDR3: CASSLRYGELFF
DNA: TGTGCCAGCAGCCTAAGATACGGGGAGCTGTTTTTT

size: .
J: TRBJ1-3
V: TRBV30
D: .
CDR3: CAWISSGNTIYF
DNA: TGTGCCTGGATTAGCTCTGGAAACACCATATATTTT

size: .
J: TRBJ2-7
V: TRBV7-9
D: TRBD2
CDR3: CASSPKSGSYLEQYF
DNA: TGTGCCAGCAGCCCTAAAAGCGGGAGCTATCTCGAGCAGTACTTC

size: .
J: TRBJ2-7
V: TRBV30
D: .
CDR3: CAWNWGLSSYEQYF
DNA: TGTGCCTGGAACTGGGGGCTAAGCTCCTACGAGCAGTACTTC

size: .
J: TRBJ2-3
V: TRBV2
D: .
CDR3: CASTGEARGTDTQYF
DNA: TGTGCCAGCACGGGGGAAGCCAGGGGCACAGATACGCAGTATTTT

size: .
J: TRBJ2-3
V: TRBV27
D: TRBD2
CDR3: CASSYDGGGTDTQYF
DNA: TGTGCCAGCAGTTACGATGGGGGGGGCACAGATACGCAGTATTTT

size: .
J: TRBJ2-7
V: TRBV29-1
D: .
CDR3: CSARQDLSYEQYF
DNA: TGCAGCGCCCGACAGGACTTATCCTACGAGCAGTACTTC

size: .
J: TRBJ1-1
V: TRBV4-3
D: .
CDR3: CASSQETGHGVLNTEAFF
DNA: TGCGCCAGCAGCCAAGAGACAGGTCATGGAGTTTTGAACACTGAAGCTTTCTTT

size: .
J: TRBJ2-1
V: TRBV11-3
D: TRBD2
CDR3: CASSDPSGITYNEQFF
DNA: TGTGCCAGCAGCGACCCTAGCGGGATCACCTACAATGAGCAGTTCTTC

size: .
J: TRBJ1-5
V: TRBV7-9
D: .
CDR3: CASSLGTAIGPQHF
DNA: TGTGCCAGCAGCTTAGGGACAGCTATCGGCCCCCAGCATTTT